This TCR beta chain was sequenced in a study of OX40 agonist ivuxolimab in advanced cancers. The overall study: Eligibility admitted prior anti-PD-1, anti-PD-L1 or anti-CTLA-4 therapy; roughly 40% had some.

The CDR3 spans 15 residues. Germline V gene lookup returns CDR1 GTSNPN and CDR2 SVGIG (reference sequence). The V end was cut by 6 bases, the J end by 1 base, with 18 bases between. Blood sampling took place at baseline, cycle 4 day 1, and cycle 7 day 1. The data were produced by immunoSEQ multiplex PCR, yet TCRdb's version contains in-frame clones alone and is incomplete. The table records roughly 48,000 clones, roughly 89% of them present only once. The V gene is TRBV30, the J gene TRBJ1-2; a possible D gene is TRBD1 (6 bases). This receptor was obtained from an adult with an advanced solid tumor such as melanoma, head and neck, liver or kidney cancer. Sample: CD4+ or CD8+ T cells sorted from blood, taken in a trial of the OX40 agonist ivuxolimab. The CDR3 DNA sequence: TGTGCCTGCCGTCCGGGACATTCGTTTAACTATGGCTACACCTTC. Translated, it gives CACRPGHSFNYGYTF. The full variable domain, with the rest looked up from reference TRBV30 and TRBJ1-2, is SQTIHQWPATLVQPVGSPLSLECTVEGTSNPNLYWYRQAAGRGLQLLFYSVGIGQISSEVPQNLSASRPQDRQFILSSKKLLLSDSGFYLCACRPGHSFNYGYTFGSGTRLTVV.